This paragraph reports one TCR beta chain. The data derive from a study of blood T cell repertoires in COVID-19. Study overall: The United States, Italy and Spain supplied acute and convalescent COVID-19 samples. T cells, B-cell-depleted T cells, or PBMCs supplied cDNA or gDNA.

This CDR3 has 15 residues. J lost 2 bases, V lost 3 bases, and 6 bases had no gene match. Germline-derived CDR1 and CDR2 are SGDLS and YYNGEE. Profiling relied on immunoSEQ multiplex PCR, and the TCRdb table lists in-frame clones only, not all of them. The top ten clones hold approximately 13% of a sample with some 180,000 clones, roughly 80% of them seen once. The chain has TRBV9 and TRBJ2-7; 9 bases map to TRBD1. The TCR sequence derives from a man over 45 who had recovered from COVID-19. The sequencing sample was made of peripheral blood. CDR3 sequence reads: CASSAGQGGPYEQYF. CDR3 DNA: TGTGCCAGCAGCGCGGGACAGGGTGGCCCCTACGAGCAGTACTTC.